This passage covers 2 T cell receptor beta chains from one sample sequenced in a study of T cells in Graves' hyperthyroidism and ophthalmopathy. It was RNA transcripts that yielded the amplified TCR beta CDR3 regions. The TCR CDR3 first-round RT-PCR relied on the HTBI primer set. One entry per CDR3 protein results from TCRdb running MiXCR on the multiplex PCR reads. The sample has some 510,000 distinct CDR3 sequences; around 20% are singletons. The source material was blood. These TCRs come from a man between 18 and 29 years old with Graves' hyperthyroidism.

This clonotype was recorded at least ten times. CDR3 coding DNA: TGTGCCAGCAGTTACGGGGCCCATAGCAATCAGCCCCAGCATTTT. It yields the protein CASSYGAHSNQPQHF. V gene TRBV2 combines with J gene TRBJ1-5, with D possibly being TRBD1 (5 bases). Trimming took off 5 bases at V and 0 bases at J, with 11 bases between the two ends. In germline, CDR1 is SNHLY, CDR2 FYNNEI. CDR3 length: 15 amino acids.

In this sample, this clonotype turned up many times. The CDR3 sequence: CASTGTARAPYGYTF. DNA for the CDR3: TGTGCCAGCACCGGGACAGCCCGGGCCCCCTATGGCTACACCTTC. The chain recombines TRBV12-3 or TRBV12-4 with TRBJ1-2, with 7 bases identical to TRBD1. The V and J ends lost 7 bases and 4 bases, in that order; junction bases with no gene match: 12. The CDR3 contains 15 residues.